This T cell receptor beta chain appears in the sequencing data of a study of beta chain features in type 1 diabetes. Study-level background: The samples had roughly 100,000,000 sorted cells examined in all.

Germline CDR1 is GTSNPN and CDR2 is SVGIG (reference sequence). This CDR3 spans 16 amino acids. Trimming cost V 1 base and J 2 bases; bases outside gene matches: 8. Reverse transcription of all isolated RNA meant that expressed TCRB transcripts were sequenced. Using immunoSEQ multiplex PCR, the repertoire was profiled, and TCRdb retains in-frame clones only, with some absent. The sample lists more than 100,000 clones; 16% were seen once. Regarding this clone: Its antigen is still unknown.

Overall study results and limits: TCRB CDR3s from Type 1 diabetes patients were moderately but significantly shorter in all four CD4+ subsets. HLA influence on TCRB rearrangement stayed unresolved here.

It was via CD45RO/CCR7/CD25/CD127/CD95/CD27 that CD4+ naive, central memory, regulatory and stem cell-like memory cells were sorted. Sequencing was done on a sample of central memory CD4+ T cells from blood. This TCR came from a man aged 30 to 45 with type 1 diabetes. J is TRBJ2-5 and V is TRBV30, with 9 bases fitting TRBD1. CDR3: CAWSDMTGGRQETQYF. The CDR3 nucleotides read TGTGCCTGGAGTGATATGACAGGGGGACGACAAGAGACCCAGTACTTC.